This TCR beta chain comes out of a study of cytomegalovirus exposure and HLA in healthy donors. Findings and caveats of the study: The study flagged 150 to 200 TCR beta chains as cytomegalovirus-associated.

V lost 4 bases to trimming and J lost 1 base; unmatched junction nucleotides: 2. The CDR3 covers 14 residues. The germline CDR1 and CDR2 sequences are MNHNS and SASEGT. Each donor was healthy, and each was a bone marrow donor. Researchers ran the PCR with 60 Vbeta and 13 Jbeta primers. This table comes from immunoSEQ multiplex PCR, and its TCRdb copy is limited to in-frame clones, with some not included. The table includes approximately 280,000 clones, 70% to 90% detected once. This clone was recorded a few times. Its antigen is not known. The genes are TRBV6-1 and TRBJ1-1, with 8 bases fitting TRBD1. What was sequenced was PBMCs. The origin of this receptor is a man aged 40-55 years in good health and CMV-seropositive. As DNA, the CDR3 is TGTGCCAGCAGTGGGACAGGGACGAACACTGAAGCTTTCTTT. This codes for CASSGTGTNTEAFF.